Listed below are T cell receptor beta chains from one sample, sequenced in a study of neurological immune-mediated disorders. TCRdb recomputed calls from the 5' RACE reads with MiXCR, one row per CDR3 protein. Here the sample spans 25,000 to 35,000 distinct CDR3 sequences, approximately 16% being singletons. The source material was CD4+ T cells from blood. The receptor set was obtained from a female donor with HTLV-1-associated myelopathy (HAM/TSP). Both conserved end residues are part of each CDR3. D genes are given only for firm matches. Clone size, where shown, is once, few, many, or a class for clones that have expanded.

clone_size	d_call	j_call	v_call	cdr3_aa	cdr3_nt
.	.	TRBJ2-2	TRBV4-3	CASSQGGWSHTGELFF	TGCGCCAGCAGCCAAGGGGGGTGGAGTCACACCGGGGAGCTGTTTTTT
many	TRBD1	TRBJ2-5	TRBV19	CAFKQGTDQETQYF	TGTGCTTTTAAGCAAGGGACAGACCAAGAGACCCAGTACTTC
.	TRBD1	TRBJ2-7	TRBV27	CASSNHRGYEQYF	TGTGCCAGCAGTAACCACAGGGGTTACGAGCAGTACTTC
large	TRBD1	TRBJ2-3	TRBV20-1	CSATLQGVTDTQYF	TGCAGTGCCACTCTACAGGGGGTTACAGATACGCAGTATTTT
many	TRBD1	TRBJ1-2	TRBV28	CASATGQTLAGYTF	TGTGCCAGCGCAACGGGACAGACGTTAGCCGGCTACACCTTC
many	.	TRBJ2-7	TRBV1	CTSSQGGLAWTYEQYF	TGCACCAGCAGCCAAGGCGGACTAGCGTGGACCTACGAGCAGTACTTC
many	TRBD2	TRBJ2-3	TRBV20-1	CSALGTSFFTDTQYF	TGCAGTGCTTTGGGGACTAGTTTTTTCACAGATACGCAGTATTTT
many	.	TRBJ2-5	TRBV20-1	CSAGGGSGTQETQYF	TGCAGTGCTGGAGGGGGGAGCGGCACCCAAGAGACCCAGTACTTC
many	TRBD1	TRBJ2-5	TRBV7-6	CASSPEGGGQTQYF	TGTGCCAGCAGCCCAGAAGGGGGCGGTCAGACCCAGTACTTC
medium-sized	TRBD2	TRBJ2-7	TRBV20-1	CSARDFRLAGGVYEQYF	TGCAGTGCTAGAGATTTTAGGCTAGCGGGAGGTGTGTACGAGCAGTACTTC